This TCR beta chain derives from a study of CD8+ T cells in alopecia areata. As the sequencing template, cDNA was produced by extracting RNA and reverse transcribing it. Assay: immunoSEQ multiplex PCR; the TCRdb copy retains only in-frame clones and omits some. The sample includes around 270,000 clones, 58% of them seen just once. This clone was recorded once. The CDR3 is 14 amino acids. CDR1 and CDR2 from the germline V gene are SQVTM and ANQGSEA. Indicated treatment: oral pan-JAK inhibitor, 5-10 mg twice daily. Sequencing used CD4+ T cells sorted from blood, obtained at week 24, from a patient treated with tofacitinib. The rearrangement uses TRBV29-1 and TRBJ1-2; TRBD1 is a possible D gene (5 bases). The receptor was isolated from a human donor with alopecia areata. The DNA of the CDR3 is TGCACGCTGGGGGTTTCCCTGCCCGGCTATGGCTACACCTTC. Its translation is CTLGVSLPGYGYTF.